These 22 T cell receptor beta chains were sequenced from one sample in a study of blood T cell repertoires in COVID-19. Clones were sequenced by immunoSEQ multiplex PCR, and TCRdb holds only the in-frame ones, with some missing. The sample shows some 110,000 clones, about 85% of them seen only once. Specimen: peripheral blood. The receptors come from a man aged 40-49 years with acute or convalescent COVID-19.

The J gene is TRBJ2-2, the V gene TRBV3-1 (or the pseudogene TRBV3-2); D possibly corresponds to TRBD2 (5 bases). Germline values: CDR1 LGHDT, CDR2 YNNKEL (reference sequence). The CDR3 runs to 14 residues. Trimming removed 6 bases at V and 2 bases at J, with 10 bases between. CDR3 amino acids: CASRGRGNTGELFF. The CDR3 bases are TGTGCCAGCAGGGGTCGGGGTAACACCGGGGAGCTGTTTTTT.

The chain links TRBV19 to TRBJ1-3, with a tentative D call TRBD1 (6 bases). Germline V lookup: CDR1 LNHDA, CDR2 SQIVND (reference sequence). The CDR3 is 14 amino acids. V lost 6 bases and J lost 4, with 13 bases in between. This chain's CDR3 is CASRTGRAGNTIYF. The CDR3 DNA follows: TGTGCCAGTAGAACAGGGAGGGCCGGAAACACCATATATTTT.

This chain connects TRBV7-2 to TRBJ2-3; 8 nucleotides agree with TRBD2. The CDR3 length is 17 residues. Germline V gene data show CDR1 as SGHTA and CDR2 as FQGNSA. The V segment lost 4 bases and the J segment 0 bases; nucleotides outside the gene matches: 9. CDR3 region: CASSWGLGLPSTDTQYF. CDR3 DNA: TGTGCCAGCAGCTGGGGACTAGGTCTACCTAGCACAGATACGCAGTATTTT.

The CDR3 bases are TGTGCCAGCTCACCCCGACAGGGGGCCATGAACACTGAAGCTTTCTTT. Translated, it gives CASSPRQGAMNTEAFF. The V call is TRBV18, the J call TRBJ1-1, with TRBD1 matching over 10 bases. Germline values: CDR1 KGHSH, CDR2 LQKENI. With V trimmed by 3 bases and J by 0 bases, 4 bases remained unmatched. The CDR3 length is 16 residues.

As DNA, the CDR3 is TGTGCCAGCAGTTTAACAAACCCCTCTGGAAACACCATATATTTT. This codes for CASSLTNPSGNTIYF. V usage is TRBV28 and J usage is TRBJ1-3, with D unresolved. Germline V gives CDR1 MDHEN, CDR2 SYDVKM. This CDR3 comprises 15 residues. Trimming took off 2 bases at V and 0 bases at J, with 8 bases between the two ends.

The chain recombines TRBV4-1 with TRBJ1-5; 7 nucleotides match TRBD1. With 3 bases clipped from V and 8 bases from J, the junction kept 13 bases outside the gene matches. The CDR3 extends over 16 amino acids. Germline V gene sequence: CDR1 MGHRA, CDR2 YSYEKL. The CDR3 bases are TGCGCCAGCAGCCAGCCCACGGACAGGCAGGGGAAGCCCCAGCATTTT. This translates into CASSQPTDRQGKPQHF.

In this sample, this clone turned up a few times. This chain links TRBV19 with TRBJ2-1; 7 nucleotides align to TRBD2. The CDR3 is 16 amino acids. The ends lost 5 bases at V and 3 bases at J; junction bases unmatched: 10. Germline CDR1 is LNHDA and CDR2 is SQIVND (reference sequence). The chain's CDR3 is CASSQSGASGYNEQFF. The CDR3 nucleotides read TGTGCCAGTAGTCAATCCGGGGCTAGCGGCTACAATGAGCAGTTCTTC.

The chain employs TRBV6-2 or TRBV6-3 and TRBJ2-7; no reliable D call. The CDR3 spans 11 residues. CDR1 MNHEY and CDR2 SVGEGT come from the germline V gene. Trimming stripped 5 bases from V and 3 bases from J, with 5 bases between. The CDR3 DNA sequence: TGTGCCAGCAGTGACAACTACGAGCAGTACTTC. Translated: CASSDNYEQYF.

The V gene is TRBV4-1, the J gene TRBJ1-2; possible D gene TRBD1, 5 bases. V dropped 0 bases and J dropped 8 bases, with 10 bases sitting between them. The CDR3 has 13 residues. Germline CDR1 is MGHRA and CDR2 is YSYEKL. CDR3 loop: CASSQEGQGGYTF. The CDR3 region has the DNA TGCGCCAGCAGCCAAGAAGGGCAGGGCGGCTACACCTTC.

This chain joins TRBV7-8 and TRBJ1-4; D remains ambiguous. Germline CDR1 reads SGHVS; CDR2 reads FQNEAQ. The CDR3 sequence is 14 residues long. Trimming shortened V by 3 bases and J by 1 base, and 6 bases separated the two germline ends. This CDR3 is CASSFSLTNEKLFF. The CDR3 DNA sequence: TGTGCCAGCAGCTTTAGTTTAACTAATGAAAAACTGTTTTTT.

The chain is built from TRBV18 and TRBJ2-5; the D is unclear. The germline CDR1 and CDR2 sequences are KGHSH and LQKENI. Trimming took 0 bases from V and 6 from J, leaving 17 bases between them. The CDR3 runs to 16 residues. The CDR3 loop reads CASSPPSPSAVKTQYF. DNA of the CDR3: TGTGCCAGCTCACCACCCTCTCCGAGTGCCGTTAAGACCCAGTACTTC.

V usage is TRBV5-1 and J usage is TRBJ1-1, with TRBD1 as a possible D gene (5 bases). CDR3 length: 15 amino acids. Per the germline V gene, CDR1 is SGHRS and CDR2 is YFSETQ. Trimming took 1 base from V and 4 from J, leaving 14 bases between them. In DNA form, the CDR3 reads TGCGCCAGCAGCTTGTGGCAGGGTAGGGGCACTGAAGCTTTCTTT. This encodes CASSLWQGRGTEAFF.

The V and J genes are TRBV5-1 and TRBJ1-6; 9 positions agree with TRBD1. J lost 5 bases, V lost 4 bases, and 7 bases had no gene match. The CDR3 extends over 16 amino acids. Germline values: CDR1 SGHRS, CDR2 YFSETQ. In DNA form, the CDR3 reads TGCGCCAGCAGCCTAACAGGGGGCCTAGATAATTCACCCCTCCACTTT. It codes for CASSLTGGLDNSPLHF.

The DNA of the CDR3 is TGCGCCAGCAGCCAAGATCTCGGGGGGGCGGTGTCGGAGACCCAGTACTTC. Translated, it gives CASSQDLGGAVSETQYF. V gene TRBV4-3 combines with J gene TRBJ2-5, with TRBD2 matching 8 bases. Germline values: CDR1 LGHNA, CDR2 YSLEER. J was trimmed by 5 bases and V by 0 bases; bases with no gene match: 11. The CDR3 is 17 residues long.

The V and J genes are TRBV7-2 and TRBJ2-4, with TRBD2 identical over 7 bases. CDR3 length equals 19 residues. The trim removed 1 base at V and 0 bases at J, leaving 12 bases unmatched. The germline V gene has CDR1 SGHTA and CDR2 FQGNSA. In DNA form, the CDR3 reads TGTGCCAGCAGCTTAGTAGGGTCCGGGGGGAGGGTAGCCAAAAACATTCAGTACTTC. This sequence encodes CASSLVGSGGRVAKNIQYF.

The chain has TRBV7-2 and TRBJ2-1, with 8 bases matching TRBD1. Looked up from germline, CDR1 is SGHTA and CDR2 is FQGNSA. This CDR3 has 15 residues. The J segment lost 4 bases and the V segment lost 2 bases, leaving 4 bases of the junction unmatched. This CDR3 reads CASSLQGANYNEQFF. In DNA form, the CDR3 reads TGTGCCAGCAGCTTACAGGGGGCAAATTACAATGAGCAGTTCTTC.

This clone was seen just once. The chain employs TRBV20-1 and TRBJ2-4, with a tentative D call TRBD2 (6 bases). CDR3 length: 13 residues. The V gene lost 3 bases and the J gene lost 11 bases, with 17 bases spanning the gap. The germline V gene encodes CDR1 DFQATT and CDR2 SNEGSKA (reference sequence). The CDR3 nucleotides are TGCAGTGCTAGTGGCGGGACCCGTGGGGTTCAGTACTTC. Its protein product is CSASGGTRGVQYF.

The sample holds a few counts of this clone. The chain recombines TRBV7-2 with TRBJ2-1, with 9 nucleotides matching TRBD2. The CDR3 is 15 amino acids. CDR1 is SGHTA, CDR2 FQGNSA, per germline. J was trimmed by 4 bases and V by 5 bases; bases with no gene match: 6. The CDR3 nucleotides read TGTGCCAGCAGCGTAGTGACTAGCGGATACAATGAGCAGTTCTTC. Translation: CASSVVTSGYNEQFF.

This chain uses TRBV3-1 (or the pseudogene TRBV3-2) with TRBJ1-1; 11 bases match TRBD1. The CDR3 extends over 13 amino acids. Germline V gives CDR1 LGHDT, CDR2 YNNKEL (reference sequence). After removal of 3 bases from V and 10 bases from J, the junction contained 4 bases not matched to a gene. CDR3 residues: CASSHGQGAGAFF. CDR3 sequence (DNA): TGTGCCAGCAGCCATGGACAGGGGGCTGGAGCTTTCTTT.

The chain carries TRBV28 and TRBJ1-2; tentative D call: TRBD1 (6 bases). In germline, CDR1 is MDHEN, CDR2 SYDVKM. Trimming pared 7 bases from V and 8 bases from J, leaving 26 bases between. The CDR3 spans 16 residues. CDR3 in amino acids: CASTSTPSTGFGGYTF. DNA for the CDR3: TGTGCCAGCACCTCTACCCCCTCGACAGGTTTCGGGGGCTACACCTTC.

This clone was recorded once. The chain is built from TRBV19 and TRBJ1-5; unclear D gene. V was trimmed by 1 base and J by 0 bases, leaving 7 bases between them. The germline gives CDR1 LNHDA, CDR2 SQIVND (reference sequence). The CDR3 runs 15 residues. In DNA, the CDR3 is TGTGCCAGTAGTATAGTAGAGGTTAGCAATCAGCCCCAGCATTTT. It translates to CASSIVEVSNQPQHF.

This sequence joins TRBV25-1 and TRBJ1-3, with TRBD1 identical over 7 bases. There are 14 residues in the CDR3. Germline V gene data show CDR1 as MGHDK and CDR2 as SYGVNS. V shed 4 bases, J shed 4 bases, and the junction held 4 bases outside the gene matches. The DNA for the CDR3 is TGTGCCAGCAGTGCGACAGGGTCGGGAAACACCATATATTTT. Protein: CASSATGSGNTIYF.